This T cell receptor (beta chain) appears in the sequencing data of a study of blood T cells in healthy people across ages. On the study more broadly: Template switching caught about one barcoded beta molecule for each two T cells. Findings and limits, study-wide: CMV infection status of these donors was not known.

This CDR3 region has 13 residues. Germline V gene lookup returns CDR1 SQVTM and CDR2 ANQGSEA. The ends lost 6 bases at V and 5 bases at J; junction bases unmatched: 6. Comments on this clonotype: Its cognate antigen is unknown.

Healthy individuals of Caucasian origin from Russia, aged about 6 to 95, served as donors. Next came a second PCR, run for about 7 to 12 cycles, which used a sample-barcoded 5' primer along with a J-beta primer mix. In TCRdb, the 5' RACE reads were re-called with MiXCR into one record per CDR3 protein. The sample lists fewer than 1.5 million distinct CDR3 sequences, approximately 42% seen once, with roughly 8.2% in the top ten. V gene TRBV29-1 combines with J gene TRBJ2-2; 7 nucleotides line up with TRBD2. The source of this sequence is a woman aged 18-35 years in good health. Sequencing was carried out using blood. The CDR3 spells CSVGGKLTGELFF. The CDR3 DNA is TGCAGCGTGGGGGGGAAATTGACCGGGGAGCTGTTTTTT.